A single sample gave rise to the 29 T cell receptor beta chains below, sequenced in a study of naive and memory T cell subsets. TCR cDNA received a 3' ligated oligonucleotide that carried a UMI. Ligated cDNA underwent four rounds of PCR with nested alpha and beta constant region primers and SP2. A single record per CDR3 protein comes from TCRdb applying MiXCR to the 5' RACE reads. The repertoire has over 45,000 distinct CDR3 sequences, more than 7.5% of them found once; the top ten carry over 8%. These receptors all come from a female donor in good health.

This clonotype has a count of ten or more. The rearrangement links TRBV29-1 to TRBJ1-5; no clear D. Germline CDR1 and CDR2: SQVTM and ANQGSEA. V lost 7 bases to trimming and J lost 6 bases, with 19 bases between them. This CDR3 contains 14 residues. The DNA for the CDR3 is TGCAGCGCCGGCCCAGCGGAGAGTAGTCAGCCCCAGCATTTT. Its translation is CSAGPAESSQPQHF. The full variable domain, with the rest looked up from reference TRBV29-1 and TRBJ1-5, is SAVISQKPSRDICQRGTSLTIQCQVDSQVTMMFWYRQQPGQSLTLIATANQGSEATYESGFVIDKFPISRPNLTFSTLTVSNMSPEDSSIYLCSAGPAESSQPQHFGDGTRLSIL.

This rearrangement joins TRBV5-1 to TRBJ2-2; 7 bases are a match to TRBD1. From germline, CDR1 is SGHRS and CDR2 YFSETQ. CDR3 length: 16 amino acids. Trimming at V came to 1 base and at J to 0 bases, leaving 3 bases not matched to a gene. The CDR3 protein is CASSLKGQSNTGELFF. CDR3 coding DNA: TGCGCCAGCAGCTTGAAGGGACAGTCGAACACCGGGGAGCTGTTTTTT.

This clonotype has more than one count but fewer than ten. The DNA of the CDR3 is TGCGCCAGCAGCCAATGGACTAGCCAAGAGACCCAGTACTTC. Residues: CASSQWTSQETQYF. The rearrangement uses TRBV4-3 and TRBJ2-5; 7 positions agree with TRBD2. Germline CDR1 is LGHNA and CDR2 is YSLEER. The trim removed 2 bases at V and 1 base at J, leaving 1 base unmatched. CDR3 length equals 14 residues.

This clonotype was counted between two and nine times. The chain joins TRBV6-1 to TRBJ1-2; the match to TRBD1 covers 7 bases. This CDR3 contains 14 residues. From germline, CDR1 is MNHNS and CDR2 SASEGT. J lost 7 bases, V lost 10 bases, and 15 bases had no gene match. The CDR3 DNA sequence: TGTGCCACCACCCCGGGGCAGGGGGGACGTGGCTACACCTTC. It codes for CATTPGQGGRGYTF.

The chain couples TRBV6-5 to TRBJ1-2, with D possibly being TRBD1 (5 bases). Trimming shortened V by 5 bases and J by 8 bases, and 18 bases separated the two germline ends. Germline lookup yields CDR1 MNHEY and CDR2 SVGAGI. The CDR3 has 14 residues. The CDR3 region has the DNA TGTGCCAGCAGTATACGGGGCCAAAAAGCCGGCTACACCTTC. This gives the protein CASSIRGQKAGYTF.

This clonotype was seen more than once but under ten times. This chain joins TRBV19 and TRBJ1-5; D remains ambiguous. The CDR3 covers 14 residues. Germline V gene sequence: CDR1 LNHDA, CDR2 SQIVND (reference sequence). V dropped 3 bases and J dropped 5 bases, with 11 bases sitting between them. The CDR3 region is CASSMLQSHQPQHF. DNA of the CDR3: TGTGCCAGTAGTATGCTACAGTCACATCAGCCCCAGCATTTT.

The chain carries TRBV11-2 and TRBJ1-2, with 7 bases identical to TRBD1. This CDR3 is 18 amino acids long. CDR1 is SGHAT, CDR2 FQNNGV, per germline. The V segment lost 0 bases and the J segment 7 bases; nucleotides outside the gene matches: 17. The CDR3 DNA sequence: TGTGCCAGCAGCTTAGATCGTCACGGAAGGGGGCGTCTTACTGGCTACACCTTC. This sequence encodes CASSLDRHGRGRLTGYTF. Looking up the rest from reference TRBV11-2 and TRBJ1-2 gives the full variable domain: EAGVAQSPRYKIIEKRQSVAFWCNPISGHATLYWYQQILGQGPKLLIQFQNNGVVDDSQLPKDRFSAERLKGVDSTLKIQPAKLEDSAVYLCASSLDRHGRGRLTGYTFGSGTRLTVV.

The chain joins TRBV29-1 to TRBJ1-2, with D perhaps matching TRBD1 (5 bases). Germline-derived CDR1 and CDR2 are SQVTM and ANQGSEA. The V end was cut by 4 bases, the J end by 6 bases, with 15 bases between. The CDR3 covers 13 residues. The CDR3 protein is CSVGDGFLNGYTF. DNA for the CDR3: TGCAGCGTTGGGGACGGATTCCTGAATGGCTACACCTTC.

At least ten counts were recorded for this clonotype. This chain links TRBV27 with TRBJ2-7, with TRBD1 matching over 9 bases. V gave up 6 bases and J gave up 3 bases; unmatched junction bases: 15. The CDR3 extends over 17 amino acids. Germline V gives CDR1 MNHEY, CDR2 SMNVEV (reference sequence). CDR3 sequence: CASRKLAAGTGHYEQYF. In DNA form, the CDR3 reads TGTGCCAGCAGGAAATTAGCTGCCGGGACAGGGCACTACGAGCAGTACTTC.

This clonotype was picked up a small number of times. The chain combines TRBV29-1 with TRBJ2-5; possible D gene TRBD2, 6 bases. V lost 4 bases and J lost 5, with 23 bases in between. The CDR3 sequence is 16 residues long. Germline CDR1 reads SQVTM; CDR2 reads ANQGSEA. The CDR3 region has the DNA TGCAGCGTTGTCTGGTCCGGGGGTATCAGCGCGGAGACCCAGTACTTC. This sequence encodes CSVVWSGGISAETQYF.

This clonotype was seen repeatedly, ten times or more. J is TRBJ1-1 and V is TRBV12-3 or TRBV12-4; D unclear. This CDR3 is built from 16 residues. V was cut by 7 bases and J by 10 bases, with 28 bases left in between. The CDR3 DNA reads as TGTGCCAGCACCAGTGGGGTTGGACTGCCCCGGTTAGGAGCTTTCTTT. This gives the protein CASTSGVGLPRLGAFF.

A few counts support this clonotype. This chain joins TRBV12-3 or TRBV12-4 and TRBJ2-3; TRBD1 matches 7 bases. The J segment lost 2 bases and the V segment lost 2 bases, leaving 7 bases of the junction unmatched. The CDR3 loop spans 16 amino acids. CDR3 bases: TGTGCCAGCAGTTTACTGGGACAGAGCTTCACAGATACGCAGTATTTT. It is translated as CASSLLGQSFTDTQYF.

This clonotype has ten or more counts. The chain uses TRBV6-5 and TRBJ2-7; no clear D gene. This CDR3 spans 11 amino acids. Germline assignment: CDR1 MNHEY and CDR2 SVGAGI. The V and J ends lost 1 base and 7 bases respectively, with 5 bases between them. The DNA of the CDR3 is TGTGCCAGCAGTTACTATAGGGAGCAGTACTTC. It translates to CASSYYREQYF.

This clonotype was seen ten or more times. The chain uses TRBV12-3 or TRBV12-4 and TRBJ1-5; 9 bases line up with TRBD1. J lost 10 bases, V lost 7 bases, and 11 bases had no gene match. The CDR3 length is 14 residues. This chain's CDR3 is CASTYRAGQGPQHF. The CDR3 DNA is TGTGCCAGCACTTACAGGGCGGGACAGGGTCCCCAGCATTTT.

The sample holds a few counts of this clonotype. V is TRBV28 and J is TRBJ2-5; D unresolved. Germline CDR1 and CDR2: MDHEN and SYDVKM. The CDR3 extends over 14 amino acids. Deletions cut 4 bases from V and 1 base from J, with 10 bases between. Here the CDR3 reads CASSSQRFQETQYF. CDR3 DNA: TGTGCCAGCAGTTCGCAGCGTTTCCAAGAGACCCAGTACTTC. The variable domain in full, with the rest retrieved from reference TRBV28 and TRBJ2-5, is DVKVTQSSRYLVKRTGEKVFLECVQDMDHENMFWYRQDPGLGLRLIYFSYDVKMKEKGDIPEGYSVSREKKERFSLILESASTNQTSMYLCASSSQRFQETQYFGPGTRLLVL.

The CDR3 reads CSAYLKREQYF. The CDR3 DNA sequence: TGCAGTGCCTACCTAAAGCGAGAGCAGTACTTC. The chain combines TRBV20-1 with TRBJ2-7; no firm D call. The germline V gene encodes CDR1 DFQATT and CDR2 SNEGSKA (reference sequence). V shed 6 bases and J shed 7 bases, with 13 bases lying between them. CDR3 size: 11 residues.

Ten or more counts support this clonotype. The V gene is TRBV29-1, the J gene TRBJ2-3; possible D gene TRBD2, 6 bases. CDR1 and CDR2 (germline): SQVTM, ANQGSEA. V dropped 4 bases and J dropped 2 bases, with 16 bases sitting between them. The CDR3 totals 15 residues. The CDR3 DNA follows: TGCAGCGTTGTCCCTTTCGGGGGTTACACAGATACGCAGTATTTT. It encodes CSVVPFGGYTDTQYF.

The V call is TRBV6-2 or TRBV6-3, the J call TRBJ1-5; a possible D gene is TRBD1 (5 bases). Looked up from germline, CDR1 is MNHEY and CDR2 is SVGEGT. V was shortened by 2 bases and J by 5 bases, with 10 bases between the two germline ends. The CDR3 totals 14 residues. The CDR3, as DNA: TGTGCCAGCAGTTACGGCAGGGAACATCAGCCCCAGCATTTT. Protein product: CASSYGREHQPQHF.

CDR3 nucleotides: TGTGCCAGCGCCCAGGGGTCCAGCTCCTACGAGCAGTACTTC. Protein product: CASAQGSSSYEQYF. V gene TRBV7-9 combines with J gene TRBJ2-7; a possible D gene is TRBD1 (6 bases). Germline V gives CDR1 SEHNR, CDR2 FQNEAQ (reference sequence). Trimming took 8 bases from V and 0 from J, leaving 14 bases between them. The CDR3 is 14 amino acids.

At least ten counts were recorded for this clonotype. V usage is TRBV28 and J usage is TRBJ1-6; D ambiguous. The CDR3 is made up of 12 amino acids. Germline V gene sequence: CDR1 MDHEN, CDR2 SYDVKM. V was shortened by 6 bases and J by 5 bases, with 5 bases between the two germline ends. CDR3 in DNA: TGTGCCAGCAGATCCAATAATTCACCCCTCCACTTT. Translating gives CASRSNNSPLHF.

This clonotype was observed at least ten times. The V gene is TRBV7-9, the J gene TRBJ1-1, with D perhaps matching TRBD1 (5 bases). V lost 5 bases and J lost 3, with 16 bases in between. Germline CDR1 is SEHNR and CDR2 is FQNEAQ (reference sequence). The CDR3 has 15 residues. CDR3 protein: CASSPELTAYTEAFF. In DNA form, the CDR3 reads TGTGCCAGCAGCCCGGAATTGACAGCGTACACTGAAGCTTTCTTT.

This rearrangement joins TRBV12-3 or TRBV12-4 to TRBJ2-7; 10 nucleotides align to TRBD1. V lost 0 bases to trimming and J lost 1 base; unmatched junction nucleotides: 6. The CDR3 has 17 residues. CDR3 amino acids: CASSLATGQGKSYEQYF. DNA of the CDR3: TGTGCCAGCAGTTTAGCTACGGGACAGGGGAAATCCTACGAGCAGTACTTC.

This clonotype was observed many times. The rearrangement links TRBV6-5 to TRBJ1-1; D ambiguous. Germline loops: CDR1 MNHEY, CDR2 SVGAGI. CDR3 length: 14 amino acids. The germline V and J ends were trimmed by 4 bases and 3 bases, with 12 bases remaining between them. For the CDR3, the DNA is TGTGCCAGCAGTTCCTCTATTGGGCACACTGAAGCTTTCTTT. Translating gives CASSSSIGHTEAFF.

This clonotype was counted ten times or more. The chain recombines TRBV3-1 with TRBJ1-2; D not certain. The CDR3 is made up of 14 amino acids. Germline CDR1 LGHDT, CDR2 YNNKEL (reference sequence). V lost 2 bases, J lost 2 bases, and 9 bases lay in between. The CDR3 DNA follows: TGTGCCAGCAGCCAAAGGATTCCGAACTATGGCTACACCTTC. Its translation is CASSQRIPNYGYTF. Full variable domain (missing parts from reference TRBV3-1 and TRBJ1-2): DTAVSQTPKYLVTQMGNDKSIKCEQNLGHDTMYWYKQDSKKFLKIMFSYNNKELIINETVPNRFSPKSPDKAHLNLHINSLELGDSAVYFCASSQRIPNYGYTFGSGTRLTVV.

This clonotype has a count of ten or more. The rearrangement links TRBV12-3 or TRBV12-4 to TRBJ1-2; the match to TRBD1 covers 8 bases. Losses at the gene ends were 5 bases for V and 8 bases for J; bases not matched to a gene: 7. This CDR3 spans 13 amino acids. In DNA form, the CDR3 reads TGTGCCAGCAGTGGACAGGGCCCCCAAGGCTACACCTTC. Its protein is CASSGQGPQGYTF.

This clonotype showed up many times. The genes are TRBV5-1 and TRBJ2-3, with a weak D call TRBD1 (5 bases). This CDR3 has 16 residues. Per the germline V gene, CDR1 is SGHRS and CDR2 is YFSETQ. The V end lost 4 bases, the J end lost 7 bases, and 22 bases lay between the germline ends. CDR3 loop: CASSPRAGRTPNTQYF. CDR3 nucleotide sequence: TGCGCCAGCAGCCCCAGAGCAGGGCGCACACCGAATACGCAGTATTTT.

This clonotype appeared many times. The CDR3 region is CSARGPGSYNSPLHF. CDR3 DNA: TGCAGTGCTAGAGGTCCGGGATCCTATAATTCACCCCTCCACTTT. The chain recombines TRBV20-1 with TRBJ1-6; D uncertain. Germline V gene data show CDR1 as DFQATT and CDR2 as SNEGSKA (reference sequence). With 1 base removed from V and 1 base from J, the gap between germline ends came to 8 bases. The CDR3 is 15 amino acids.

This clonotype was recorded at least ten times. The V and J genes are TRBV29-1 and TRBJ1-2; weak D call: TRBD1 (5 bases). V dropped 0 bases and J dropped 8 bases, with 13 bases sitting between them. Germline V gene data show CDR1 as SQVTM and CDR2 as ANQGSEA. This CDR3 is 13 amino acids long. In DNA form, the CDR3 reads TGCAGCGTTGAAGAATGGAAGTCAGGGGGCTACACCTTC. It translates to CSVEEWKSGGYTF.

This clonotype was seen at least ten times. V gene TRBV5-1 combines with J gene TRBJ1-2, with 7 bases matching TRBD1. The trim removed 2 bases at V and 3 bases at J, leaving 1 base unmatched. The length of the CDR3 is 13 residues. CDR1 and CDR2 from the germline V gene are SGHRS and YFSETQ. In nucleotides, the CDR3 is TGCGCCAGCAGCTTTACAGGGGACTATGGCTACACCTTC. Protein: CASSFTGDYGYTF.